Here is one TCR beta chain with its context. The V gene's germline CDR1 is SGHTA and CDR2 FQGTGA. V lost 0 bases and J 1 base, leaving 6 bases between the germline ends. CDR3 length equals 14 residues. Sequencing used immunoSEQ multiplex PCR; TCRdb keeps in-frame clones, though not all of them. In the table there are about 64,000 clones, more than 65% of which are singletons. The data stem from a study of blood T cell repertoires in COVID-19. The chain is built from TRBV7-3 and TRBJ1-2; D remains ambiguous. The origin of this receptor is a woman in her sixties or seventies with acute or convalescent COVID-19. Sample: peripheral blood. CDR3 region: CASSLTSGNYGYTF. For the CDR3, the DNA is TGTGCCAGCAGCTTAACCAGTGGTAACTATGGCTACACCTTC.